This TCR beta chain was sequenced during a study of shared clonotypes between healthy human individuals. Study overall: The study used three CD4 naive, three CD4 memory, two CD8 naive and one CD8 memory plate per donor.

Sequenced by immunoSEQ multiplex PCR; TCRdb stores in-frame clones only, minus some. The table includes roughly 2.5 million clones, approximately 90% detected once. The CDR3 totals 14 residues. Trimming took 5 bases from V and 2 from J; bases not matched to a gene: 4. CDR1 and CDR2 (germline): SEHNR, FQNEAQ (reference sequence). Input material: naive CD4+ T cells sorted from blood. The subset: CD45RA+ positively selected. The genes are TRBV7-9 and TRBJ2-7; 9 bases are a match to TRBD1. The TCR sequence derives from a man younger than 35 in good health. Here the CDR3 reads CASSTTGGTYEQYF. The CDR3 nucleotides read TGTGCCAGCAGCACGACAGGGGGAACCTACGAGCAGTACTTC.